The 4 T cell receptor beta chains in this list originate from one sample, sequenced in a study of T cell responses to AZD1222 COVID-19 vaccine. Some clones are missing from TCRdb's copy, which holds only in-frame ones; the method was immunoSEQ multiplex PCR. The sample consists of 140,000 to 150,000 clones, approximately 90% of them appearing once. The starting material was peripheral blood, obtained on day 0 of MenACWY control vaccination. These receptors were taken from an adult in good health.

The chain couples TRBV11-3 to TRBJ2-1; D possibly uses TRBD1 or TRBD2 (5 bases each). Germline V gene sequence: CDR1 SGHNT, CDR2 YENEEA. V lost 1 base to trimming and J lost 0 bases, with 13 bases between them. This CDR3 has 17 amino acids. The CDR3 sequence is CASSLAGRAGSYNEQFF. The CDR3 nucleotides are TGTGCCAGCAGCTTAGCTGGCAGGGCGGGCTCCTACAATGAGCAGTTCTTC.

This clone came up once. The chain carries TRBV5-4 and TRBJ2-3, with D possibly matching TRBD2 (6 bases). Per germline, CDR1 SGHNT and CDR2 YYREEE (reference sequence). Deletions cut 6 bases from V and 3 bases from J, with 17 bases between. The CDR3 is 15 residues long. The CDR3 DNA is TGTGCCAGCAACAGCTGGGACTTTGTGACAGATACGCAGTATTTT. Protein product: CASNSWDFVTDTQYF.

This clone occurred a few times. The chain combines TRBV27 with TRBJ1-5; 7 bases are shared with TRBD1. J gave up 4 bases and V 6 bases, and 3 bases lay outside the gene matches. The germline gives CDR1 MNHEY, CDR2 SMNVEV (reference sequence). The CDR3 length is 13 residues. The CDR3 coding sequence is TGTGCCAGCAGGGACAGGAGTAATCAGCCCCAGCATTTT. Its protein product is CASRDRSNQPQHF.

The V call is TRBV11-2, the J call TRBJ1-3; D is perhaps TRBD1 (6 bases). The CDR3 length is 17 residues. Deletions cut 8 bases from V and 3 bases from J, with 23 bases between. In germline, CDR1 is SGHAT, CDR2 FQNNGV. The CDR3 region is CASAEERGGGFGNTIYF. DNA for the CDR3: TGTGCCAGCGCCGAGGAAAGAGGTGGGGGCTTTGGAAACACCATATATTTT.